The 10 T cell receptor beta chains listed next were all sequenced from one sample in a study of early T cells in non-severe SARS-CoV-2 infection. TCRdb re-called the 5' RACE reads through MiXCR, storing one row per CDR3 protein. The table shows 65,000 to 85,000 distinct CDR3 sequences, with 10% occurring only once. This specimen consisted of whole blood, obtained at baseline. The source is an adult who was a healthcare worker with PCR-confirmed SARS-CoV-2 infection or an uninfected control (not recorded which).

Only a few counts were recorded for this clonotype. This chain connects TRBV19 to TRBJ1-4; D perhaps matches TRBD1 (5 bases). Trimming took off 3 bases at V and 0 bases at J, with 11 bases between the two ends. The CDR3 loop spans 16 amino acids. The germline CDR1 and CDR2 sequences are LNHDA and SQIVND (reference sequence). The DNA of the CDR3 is TGTGCCAGTAGTATTATACCGGGGGCAACTAATGAAAAACTGTTTTTT. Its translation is CASSIIPGATNEKLFF.

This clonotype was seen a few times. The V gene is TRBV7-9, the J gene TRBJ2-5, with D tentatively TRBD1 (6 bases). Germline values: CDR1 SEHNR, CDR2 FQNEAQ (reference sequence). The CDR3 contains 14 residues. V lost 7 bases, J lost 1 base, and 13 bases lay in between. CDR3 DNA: TGTGCCAGCACCCCTAACAGGGTCCAAGAGACCCAGTACTTC. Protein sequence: CASTPNRVQETQYF.

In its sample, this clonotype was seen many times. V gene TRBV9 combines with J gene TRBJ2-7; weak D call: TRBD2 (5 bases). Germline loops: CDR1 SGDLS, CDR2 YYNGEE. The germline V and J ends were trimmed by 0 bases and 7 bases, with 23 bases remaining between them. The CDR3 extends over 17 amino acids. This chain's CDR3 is CASSVDTAEGILREQYF. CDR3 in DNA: TGTGCCAGCAGCGTAGACACAGCCGAGGGTATCCTACGAGAGCAGTACTTC.

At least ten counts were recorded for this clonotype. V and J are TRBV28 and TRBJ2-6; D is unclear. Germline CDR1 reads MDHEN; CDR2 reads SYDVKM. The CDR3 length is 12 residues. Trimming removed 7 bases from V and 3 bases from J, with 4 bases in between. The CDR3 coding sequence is TGTGCCAGCAATTTTGGGGCCAACGTCCTGACTTTC. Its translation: CASNFGANVLTF.

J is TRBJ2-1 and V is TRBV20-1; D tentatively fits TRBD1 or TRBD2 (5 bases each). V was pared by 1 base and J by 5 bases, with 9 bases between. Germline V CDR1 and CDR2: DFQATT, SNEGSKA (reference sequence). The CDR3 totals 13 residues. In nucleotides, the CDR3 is TGCAGTGCTAGAGGGGGGAGCCACAATGAGCAGTTCTTC. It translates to CSARGGSHNEQFF.

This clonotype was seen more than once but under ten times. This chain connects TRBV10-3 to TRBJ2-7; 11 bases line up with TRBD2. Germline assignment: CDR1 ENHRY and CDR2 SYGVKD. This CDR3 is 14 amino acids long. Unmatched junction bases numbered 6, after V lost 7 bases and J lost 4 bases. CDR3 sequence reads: CAIKPTSGKYEQYF. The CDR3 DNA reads TGTGCCATCAAGCCGACTAGCGGGAAGTACGAGCAGTACTTC.

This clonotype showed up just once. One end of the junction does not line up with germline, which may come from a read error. The CDR3 nucleotides are TGTGTCAGCAGTTTAAACAGGGGAGAGACCCAGTACTTC. It yields the protein CVSSLNRGETQYF. This sequence joins TRBV6-4 and TRBJ2-5; 7 bases are a match to TRBD1. Germline lookup yields CDR1 MRHNA and CDR2 SNTAGT. The CDR3 is 13 residues long.

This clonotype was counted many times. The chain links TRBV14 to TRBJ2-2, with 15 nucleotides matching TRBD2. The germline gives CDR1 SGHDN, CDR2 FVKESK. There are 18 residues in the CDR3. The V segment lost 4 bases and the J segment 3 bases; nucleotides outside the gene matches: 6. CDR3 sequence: CASSRTSGRVWDTGELFF. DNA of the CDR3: TGTGCCAGCAGCCGGACTAGCGGGAGGGTTTGGGACACCGGGGAGCTGTTTTTT.

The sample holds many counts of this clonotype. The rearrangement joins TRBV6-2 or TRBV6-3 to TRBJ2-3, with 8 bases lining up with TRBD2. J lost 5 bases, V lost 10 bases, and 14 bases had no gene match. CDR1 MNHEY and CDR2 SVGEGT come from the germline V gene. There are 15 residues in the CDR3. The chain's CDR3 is CATYSTGGPGDTQYF. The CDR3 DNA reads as TGTGCCACCTACTCCACGGGAGGGCCCGGAGATACGCAGTATTTT.

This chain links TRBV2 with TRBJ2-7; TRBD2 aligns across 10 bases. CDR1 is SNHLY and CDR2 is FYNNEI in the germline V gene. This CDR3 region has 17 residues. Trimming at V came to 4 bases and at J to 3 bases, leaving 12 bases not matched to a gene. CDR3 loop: CASSGGLAVNLYYEQYF. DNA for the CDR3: TGTGCCAGCAGTGGAGGACTAGCGGTAAACCTCTACTACGAGCAGTACTTC.